Listed below are T cell receptor beta chains from one sample, sequenced in a study of blood T cell repertoires in COVID-19. Method: immunoSEQ multiplex PCR; TCRdb's copy keeps in-frame clones and lacks some. Of around 370,000 clones listed, 88% are singletons. The specimen sequenced was peripheral blood. These receptors were collected from a woman between 65 and 79 years old with COVID-19, enrolled during active disease. CDR3s include the opening cysteine and the closing phenylalanine or tryptophan. The order of the fields is CDR3 length, D gene, V gene, clone size, J gene, CDR3 DNA, CDR3 protein. The D gene is left open where the match is weak. Clone sizes are given selectively: once, few, many, or a class where the clone is expanded.

CDR3 length: 17
D gene: TRBD1
V gene: TRBV11-2
clone size: .
J gene: TRBJ2-7
CDR3 DNA: TGTGCCAGCAGCCCGCGACAGGGAAATAGTGGTTCCTACGAGCAGTACTTC
CDR3 protein: CASSPRQGNSGSYEQYF

CDR3 length: 16
D gene: TRBD1
V gene: TRBV7-9
clone size: .
J gene: TRBJ2-2
CDR3 DNA: TGTGCCAGCAGCTTGGGACAGGGGGCCAACACCGGGGAGCTGTTTTTT
CDR3 protein: CASSLGQGANTGELFF

CDR3 length: 14
D gene: TRBD1
V gene: TRBV7-9
clone size: .
J gene: TRBJ1-2
CDR3 DNA: TGTGCCAGCAGAAGGAGACAGGGGTCCTATGGCTACACCTTC
CDR3 protein: CASRRRQGSYGYTF

CDR3 length: 15
D gene: .
V gene: TRBV18
clone size: .
J gene: TRBJ1-1
CDR3 DNA: TGTGCCAGCTCACCTAAACGAACCACGGGCACTGAAGCTTTCTTT
CDR3 protein: CASSPKRTTGTEAFF

CDR3 length: 17
D gene: TRBD2
V gene: TRBV5-4
clone size: few
J gene: TRBJ2-1
CDR3 DNA: TGTGCCAGCAGCTCCGGGACTAGCGGGGGGCACTACAATGAGCAGTTCTTC
CDR3 protein: CASSSGTSGGHYNEQFF

CDR3 length: 15
D gene: TRBD2
V gene: TRBV6-1
clone size: .
J gene: TRBJ2-5
CDR3 DNA: TGTGCCAGCAGTGAAGCGCCGGCGGGGGTTCAGACCCAGTACTTC
CDR3 protein: CASSEAPAGVQTQYF

CDR3 length: 14
D gene: TRBD2
V gene: TRBV19
clone size: .
J gene: TRBJ2-3
CDR3 DNA: TGTGCCAGTACCCCAGCGGGGGTCACAGATACGCAGTATTTT
CDR3 protein: CASTPAGVTDTQYF

CDR3 length: 12
D gene: .
V gene: TRBV5-1
clone size: few
J gene: TRBJ2-1
CDR3 DNA: TGCGCCAGCAGCCAAACTAATAATGAGCAGTTCTTC
CDR3 protein: CASSQTNNEQFF

CDR3 length: 13
D gene: .
V gene: TRBV6-6
clone size: .
J gene: TRBJ2-4
CDR3 DNA: TGTGCCAGCAGCCCACTAGCCCAAAACATTCAGTACTTC
CDR3 protein: CASSPLAQNIQYF

CDR3 length: 15
D gene: TRBD1
V gene: TRBV2
clone size: .
J gene: TRBJ2-5
CDR3 DNA: TGTGCCAGCAGTGATTTTCAGGGGGCATGGGAGACCCAGTACTTC
CDR3 protein: CASSDFQGAWETQYF

CDR3 length: 13
D gene: .
V gene: TRBV2
clone size: .
J gene: TRBJ2-7
CDR3 DNA: TGTGCCAGCAGCGTCAGGGTATCCTACGAGCAGTACTTC
CDR3 protein: CASSVRVSYEQYF

CDR3 length: 14
D gene: .
V gene: TRBV5-1
clone size: .
J gene: TRBJ2-3
CDR3 DNA: TGCGCCAGCAGCTCGGACTTAAGCACAGATACGCAGTATTTT
CDR3 protein: CASSSDLSTDTQYF

CDR3 length: 14
D gene: .
V gene: TRBV5-4
clone size: .
J gene: TRBJ2-5
CDR3 DNA: TGTGCCAGCAGCTACCCGGACTGGGAAGAGACCCAGTACTTC
CDR3 protein: CASSYPDWEETQYF

CDR3 length: 13
D gene: .
V gene: TRBV15
clone size: .
J gene: TRBJ1-3
CDR3 DNA: TGTGCCACCAGGAAAGGCAGGGGAAACACCATATATTTT
CDR3 protein: CATRKGRGNTIYF

CDR3 length: 16
D gene: TRBD2
V gene: TRBV3-1/TRBV3-2
clone size: once
J gene: TRBJ2-7
CDR3 DNA: TGTGCCAGCAGCCAAGAGTTCGAGCGGGGGGATTACGAGCAGTACTTC
CDR3 protein: CASSQEFERGDYEQYF

CDR3 length: 15
D gene: TRBD2
V gene: TRBV7-9
clone size: .
J gene: TRBJ2-2
CDR3 DNA: TGTGCCAGCAGCCTTAGCGGGCGGAACACCGGGGAGCTGTTTTTT
CDR3 protein: CASSLSGRNTGELFF

CDR3 length: 15
D gene: TRBD1
V gene: TRBV15
clone size: .
J gene: TRBJ1-1
CDR3 DNA: TGTGCCACCAGCAGAGTTGGACAGGGCGGTGGCGAAGCTTTCTTT
CDR3 protein: CATSRVGQGGGEAFF

CDR3 length: 14
D gene: TRBD1
V gene: TRBV19
clone size: .
J gene: TRBJ1-5
CDR3 DNA: TGTGCCGGGGGACAGGCTCCTAGCAATCAGCCCCAGCATTTT
CDR3 protein: CAGGQAPSNQPQHF

CDR3 length: 14
D gene: TRBD1
V gene: TRBV19
clone size: .
J gene: TRBJ2-1
CDR3 DNA: TGTGCCAGTAGTTCCGGGACAGTATACAATGAGCAGTTCTTC
CDR3 protein: CASSSGTVYNEQFF

CDR3 length: 14
D gene: TRBD1
V gene: TRBV2
clone size: .
J gene: TRBJ1-1
CDR3 DNA: TGTGCCAGCAGACTCAGGGGGGACAGCACTGAAGCTTTCTTT
CDR3 protein: CASRLRGDSTEAFF

CDR3 length: 17
D gene: .
V gene: TRBV4-3
clone size: .
J gene: TRBJ2-1
CDR3 DNA: TGCGCCAGCAGCCACGATCTAATAACAGGGACCTACAATGAGCAGTTCTTC
CDR3 protein: CASSHDLITGTYNEQFF

CDR3 length: 14
D gene: TRBD1
V gene: TRBV5-1
clone size: .
J gene: TRBJ1-2
CDR3 DNA: TGCGCCAGCAGCAGTGGACAGGGCCCCTATGGCTACACCTTC
CDR3 protein: CASSSGQGPYGYTF

CDR3 length: 19
D gene: TRBD1
V gene: TRBV24-1
clone size: .
J gene: TRBJ2-7
CDR3 DNA: TGTGCCACCAGTGATTTGCCACCGGACAGGCGACGGTATTCCTACGAGCAGTACTTC
CDR3 protein: CATSDLPPDRRRYSYEQYF

CDR3 length: 14
D gene: TRBD2
V gene: TRBV5-1
clone size: .
J gene: TRBJ2-7
CDR3 DNA: TGCGCCAGCAGCTTGATGGGACTAGACTACGAGCAGTACTTC
CDR3 protein: CASSLMGLDYEQYF

CDR3 length: 10
D gene: .
V gene: TRBV20-1
clone size: once
J gene: TRBJ2-5
CDR3 DNA: TGCAGTGCACAGGCGGAGACCCAGTACTTC
CDR3 protein: CSAQAETQYF

CDR3 length: 14
D gene: .
V gene: TRBV10-1
clone size: .
J gene: TRBJ2-7
CDR3 DNA: TGCGCCAGCAGTGAGCGGACGGGGGTCTACGAGCAGTACTTC
CDR3 protein: CASSERTGVYEQYF

CDR3 length: 13
D gene: TRBD1
V gene: TRBV28
clone size: few
J gene: TRBJ1-1
CDR3 DNA: TGTGCCAGCAGTTCCATGACAGGGGCTGAAGCTTTCTTT
CDR3 protein: CASSSMTGAEAFF

CDR3 length: 15
D gene: TRBD1
V gene: TRBV7-9
clone size: .
J gene: TRBJ1-4
CDR3 DNA: TGTGCCAGCAGCCCCGGGGACAGTCAAAATGAAAAACTGTTTTTT
CDR3 protein: CASSPGDSQNEKLFF

CDR3 length: 14
D gene: .
V gene: TRBV10-3
clone size: .
J gene: TRBJ2-1
CDR3 DNA: TGTGCCATCAGCCGGGACATACTCTACAATGAGCAGTTCTTC
CDR3 protein: CAISRDILYNEQFF

CDR3 length: 15
D gene: .
V gene: TRBV19
clone size: .
J gene: TRBJ1-6
CDR3 DNA: TGTGCCAGTAGTATGGTTCAGGGGAAGAATTCACCCCTCCACTTT
CDR3 protein: CASSMVQGKNSPLHF

CDR3 length: 15
D gene: .
V gene: TRBV18
clone size: .
J gene: TRBJ2-6
CDR3 DNA: TGTGCCAGCTCACTGCAGGGGAACGGGGCCAACGTCCTGACTTTC
CDR3 protein: CASSLQGNGANVLTF

CDR3 length: 14
D gene: TRBD2
V gene: TRBV10-3
clone size: .
J gene: TRBJ2-7
CDR3 DNA: TGTGCCATCATGGGGACTAGCGGGGAAGGGGAGCAGTACTTC
CDR3 protein: CAIMGTSGEGEQYF

CDR3 length: 14
D gene: .
V gene: TRBV5-8
clone size: .
J gene: TRBJ2-2
CDR3 DNA: TGTGCCAGCAGCTTGATTCAGGGGGGCGGGGAGCTGTTTTTT
CDR3 protein: CASSLIQGGGELFF

CDR3 length: 11
D gene: .
V gene: TRBV28
clone size: .
J gene: TRBJ1-2
CDR3 DNA: TGTGCCAGCTATAGCTACTATGGCTACACCTTC
CDR3 protein: CASYSYYGYTF

CDR3 length: 14
D gene: .
V gene: TRBV9
clone size: .
J gene: TRBJ1-2
CDR3 DNA: TGTGCCAGCAGCGCGTCCCGGGGGAACTATGGCTACACCTTC
CDR3 protein: CASSASRGNYGYTF

CDR3 length: 15
D gene: TRBD2
V gene: TRBV7-9
clone size: .
J gene: TRBJ2-5
CDR3 DNA: TGTGCCAGCAGCTTAGTCGCGGGGGGCCGGGAGACCCAGTACTTC
CDR3 protein: CASSLVAGGRETQYF

CDR3 length: 14
D gene: TRBD1
V gene: TRBV29-1
clone size: .
J gene: TRBJ1-5
CDR3 DNA: TGCAGCGTTGGTCTGACAGGGGGCAATCAGCCCCAGCATTTT
CDR3 protein: CSVGLTGGNQPQHF

CDR3 length: 14
D gene: .
V gene: TRBV24-1
clone size: .
J gene: TRBJ2-2
CDR3 DNA: TGTGCCACCCGGTCGACTCGCGGGGCCGGGGAGCTGTTTTTT
CDR3 protein: CATRSTRGAGELFF

CDR3 length: 15
D gene: .
V gene: TRBV27
clone size: once
J gene: TRBJ1-2
CDR3 DNA: TGTGCCAGCAGTTTAAAGCGACAAGGGGGCTATGGCTACACCTTC
CDR3 protein: CASSLKRQGGYGYTF

CDR3 length: 12
D gene: TRBD2
V gene: TRBV29-1
clone size: .
J gene: TRBJ2-5
CDR3 DNA: TGCAGCGTGGAAGGACTAGATCGAGGCCAGTACTTC
CDR3 protein: CSVEGLDRGQYF

CDR3 length: 15
D gene: TRBD2
V gene: TRBV14
clone size: .
J gene: TRBJ2-2
CDR3 DNA: TGTGCCAGCAGCCAGACTAGCGGGGGACCCGGGGAGCTGTTTTTT
CDR3 protein: CASSQTSGGPGELFF

CDR3 length: 14
D gene: TRBD1
V gene: TRBV5-1
clone size: once
J gene: TRBJ1-1
CDR3 DNA: TGCGCCAGCAGCATGGACAGGGGGAATACTGAAGCTTTCTTT
CDR3 protein: CASSMDRGNTEAFF